These 4 T cell receptor beta chains were all obtained from the same sample, sequenced in a study of T cells in Graves' hyperthyroidism and ophthalmopathy. Template material for amplifying TCR beta CDR3 regions consisted of RNA transcripts. The TCR CDR3 was amplified in a first-round RT-PCR using the HTBI primer set. TCRdb passed the multiplex PCR reads through MiXCR, listing each CDR3 protein once. The data contain some 510,000 distinct CDR3 sequences, 20% of them singletons. Source material: blood. These receptor sequences come from a man younger than 35 with Graves' hyperthyroidism.

The chain has TRBV6-2 or TRBV6-3 and TRBJ1-1; D uncertain. The germline V gene encodes CDR1 MNHEY and CDR2 SVGEGT. V was pared by 6 bases and J by 1 base, with 12 bases between. There are 14 residues in the CDR3. CDR3 bases: TGTGCCAGCAGAACCATCAGCCCGAACACTGAAGCTTTCTTT. The encoded protein is CASRTISPNTEAFF.

The chain joins TRBV20-1 to TRBJ1-5; tentatively, D is TRBD1 (5 bases). V was shortened by 3 bases and J by 3 bases, with 9 bases between the two germline ends. CDR3 length equals 13 residues. Per the germline V gene, CDR1 is DFQATT and CDR2 is SNEGSKA (reference sequence). The CDR3 loop is CSARVDNNQPQHF. DNA for the CDR3: TGCAGTGCTAGGGTGGACAACAATCAGCCCCAGCATTTT.

This clonotype was picked up a small number of times. Germline and junction disagree at one end, which may indicate a read error. The chain joins TRBV7-7 to TRBJ2-2; D might be TRBD1 or TRBD2, each matching 7 bases. The CDR3 is 17 residues long. CDR1 is SSHAT, CDR2 FNYEAQ, per germline (reference sequence). The CDR3 coding sequence is TGTGCTAGCAGTCAGACCCCAGGGGGGGCGAACACCGGGGAGCTGTTTTTT. Translated, it gives CASSQTPGGANTGELFF.

This chain uses TRBV6-1 with TRBJ1-1; D possibly corresponds to TRBD1 (6 bases). The CDR3 totals 14 residues. Germline CDR1 reads MNHNS; CDR2 reads SASEGT. V gave up 4 bases and J gave up 1 base, with 10 bases separating them. CDR3 residues: CASSGPGANTEAFF. The CDR3 nucleotides read TGTGCCAGCAGTGGCCCAGGGGCGAACACTGAAGCTTTCTTT.